This is a list of T cell receptor beta chains from one sample in a study of cytomegalovirus exposure and HLA in healthy donors. TCRdb's table, derived via immunoSEQ multiplex PCR, lists solely in-frame clones and lacks some. The top ten clones hold 3% to 5% of a sample with fewer than 110,000 clones, approximately 85% of them seen once. Sequencing was carried out using PBMCs. These receptors originate from a man aged 25-45 years in good health and CMV-seronegative. The CDR3 runs from the conserved cysteine through the conserved F or W. A D gene is named only where the DNA matches it firmly. The size field is filled for only some rows; it gives once, few, many or a size class.

V gene	D gene	J gene	clone size	CDR3 DNA	CDR3 protein
TRBV7-9	TRBD2	TRBJ2-5	.	TGTGCCAGCAGCGAAGGAAGCAGCGGGAGCGGGGGTGAGACCCAGTACTTC	CASSEGSSGSGGETQYF
TRBV28	TRBD1	TRBJ1-5	once	TGTGCCAGCAGATACGGAGGGACAGGGGCTGGTCAGCCCCAGCATTTT	CASRYGGTGAGQPQHF
TRBV2	.	TRBJ2-6	.	TGTGCCAGCAGTCGTTTTGGGCAAATGCTTTCTGGGGCCAACGTCCTGACTTTC	CASSRFGQMLSGANVLTF
TRBV7-9	.	TRBJ2-3	.	TGTGCCAGCAGCTATAAGGGGGGCACAGATACGCAGTATTTT	CASSYKGGTDTQYF
TRBV6-5	.	TRBJ2-1	.	TGTGCCAGCAGTTACTCCGAGGGGAGGGAGCAGTTCTTC	CASSYSEGREQFF
TRBV10-2	.	TRBJ2-2	.	TGCGCCAGCAGAGCACTTCAGAACACCGGGGAGCTGTTTTTT	CASRALQNTGELFF
TRBV2	.	TRBJ1-5	.	TGTGCCAGCAGTGAGCGGTTAAGCAATCAGCCCCAGCATTTT	CASSERLSNQPQHF
TRBV7-9	.	TRBJ1-2	.	TGTGCCAGCAGCAAGGCGACAGACAACTATGGCTACACCTTC	CASSKATDNYGYTF
TRBV5-1	.	TRBJ2-1	.	TGCGCCAGCAGCTTGGGCGAGGATAGTGAGCAGTTCTTC	CASSLGEDSEQFF
TRBV6-4	.	TRBJ2-7	.	TGTGCCAGCGTGAGCTACTCCTACGAGCAGTACTTC	CASVSYSYEQYF
TRBV11-2	TRBD2	TRBJ2-3	.	TGTGCCAGCAGCTCACTAGCGGGAGTAGGTACGCAGTATTTT	CASSSLAGVGTQYF
TRBV6-5	TRBD1	TRBJ1-2	.	TGTGCCAGCATCGGACAGGGGGTTGGCTACACCTTC	CASIGQGVGYTF
TRBV18	TRBD2	TRBJ2-4	few	TGTGCCAGCTCACCATACCTAGCGGGGTCCAAAAACATTCAGTACTTC	CASSPYLAGSKNIQYF
TRBV19	.	TRBJ2-2	.	TGTGCCACCTCCCAAGGGCGGGAATTTACCGGGGAGCTGTTTTTT	CATSQGREFTGELFF
TRBV28	TRBD2	TRBJ2-7	.	TGTGCCAGCAGTTCCGGAAGTTTCGCGGGGGTTTACGAGCAGTACTTC	CASSSGSFAGVYEQYF
TRBV6-1	TRBD2	TRBJ2-7	few	TGTGCCAGCAGTGAGTCTAGCGGGAGTTACTACGAGCAGTACTTC	CASSESSGSYYEQYF
TRBV5-1	.	TRBJ2-5	.	TGCGCCAGCAGCTTGGAGCCATCTGAAGAGACCCAGTACTTC	CASSLEPSEETQYF
TRBV6-5	.	TRBJ2-5	.	TGTGCCAGCAGTTATCCGGGATGGGGGACCCAGTACTTC	CASSYPGWGTQYF
TRBV6-5	TRBD1	TRBJ2-5	.	TGTGCCAGCAGTAGGGACAGGGATGGTGTGACCCAGTACTTC	CASSRDRDGVTQYF
TRBV7-8	TRBD1	TRBJ2-7	once	TGTGCCAGCAGCTTAGCGGGACAGGGGATCTACGAGCAGTACTTC	CASSLAGQGIYEQYF
TRBV5-4	.	TRBJ1-1	.	TGTGCCAGCAGCTTGGGTAGGGGGAGAAGGGTCACTGAAGCTTTCTTT	CASSLGRGRRVTEAFF
TRBV5-1	TRBD1	TRBJ1-5	.	TGCGCCAGCAGCGCCGGGACAGGGAGCGACCAGCCCCAGCATTTT	CASSAGTGSDQPQHF
TRBV7-2	.	TRBJ1-1	.	TGTGCCAGCAGACCGACACAAATGAACACTGAAGCTTTCTTT	CASRPTQMNTEAFF
TRBV28	.	TRBJ2-7	once	TGTGCCAGCAGTCTTACAGGGTTGAGGGGCTACGAGCAGTACTTC	CASSLTGLRGYEQYF
TRBV2	TRBD1	TRBJ1-6	.	TGTGCCAGCAGTGGGGGACAGGTCGGATATTCACCCCTCCACTTT	CASSGGQVGYSPLHF
TRBV7-8	.	TRBJ2-3	.	TGTGCCAGCAGCTACCGACGAGGAGCCCCTTCACAAGATACGCAGTATTTT	CASSYRRGAPSQDTQYF
TRBV9	.	TRBJ2-3	.	TGTGCCAGCAGCGTAGTGGCGGACTACACAGATACGCAGTATTTT	CASSVVADYTDTQYF
TRBV9	TRBD1	TRBJ2-7	.	TGTGCCAGCAGCGCCTCCGGGACAGGGGTGAACGAGCAGTACTTC	CASSASGTGVNEQYF
TRBV7-2	TRBD1	TRBJ2-3	.	TGTGCCAGCAGCCACGTCTGGACAGGACCAAGCACAGATACGCAGTATTTT	CASSHVWTGPSTDTQYF
TRBV6-5	.	TRBJ2-7	.	TGTGCCAGCAGTTACTCACCCAGGGGCCGGATCTTGCACTTC	CASSYSPRGRILHF
TRBV4-2	.	TRBJ2-3	.	TGTGCCAGCAGCCCTAACTACAGGGGGGGAACAGATACGCAGTATTTT	CASSPNYRGGTDTQYF
TRBV5-1	TRBD1	TRBJ2-2	.	TGCGCCAGCAGCCTACAGGGACAGGGCACCGGGGAGCTGTTTTTT	CASSLQGQGTGELFF
TRBV18	TRBD1	TRBJ2-5	.	TGTGCCAGCTCACGGGACAGGGCTGAGACCCAGTACTTC	CASSRDRAETQYF
TRBV9	.	TRBJ2-2	.	TGTGCCAGCAGCGGGGGGGACTTTCGCCCTCTGATCCCCCCCTCCACCGGGGAGCTGTTTTTT	CASSGGDFRPLIPPSTGELFF
TRBV4-3	.	TRBJ1-2	.	TGCGCCAGCAGCCAAGATCTTCTGGGGAGGGACTATGGCTACACCTTC	CASSQDLLGRDYGYTF
TRBV6-5	TRBD1	TRBJ1-2	.	TGTGCCAGCAGTTCCCAACAGGGGGCTGGTCTCTATGGCTACACCTTC	CASSSQQGAGLYGYTF
TRBV6-5	.	TRBJ2-5	once	TGTGCCAGCAGTCGCGATGGGCGAACCAGGTACTTC	CASSRDGRTRYF
TRBV7-2	.	TRBJ1-5	once	TGTGCCAGCACTTCCTCGGGTACTCAGCCCCAGCATTTT	CASTSSGTQPQHF
TRBV28	.	TRBJ2-7	.	TGTGCCAGCACCCTCACGACTAGATCCTACGAGCAGTACTTC	CASTLTTRSYEQYF
TRBV14	TRBD1	TRBJ1-6	.	TGTGCCAGCAGCCAAAGGCGGGACAGGTGGTCACCCCTCCACTTT	CASSQRRDRWSPLHF
TRBV28	TRBD1	TRBJ1-2	once	TGTGCCGGAACGGACAGGGGTGGTTATGGCTACACCTTC	CAGTDRGGYGYTF
TRBV9	.	TRBJ2-3	.	TGTGCCAGCAGCCCGCTTAATGCGGGGGCGGGGGATACGCAGTATTTT	CASSPLNAGAGDTQYF
TRBV5-1	.	TRBJ2-3	.	TGCGCCAGCAGCTTGGAATTGGGGGGAGGTCGGACAGATACGCAGTATTTT	CASSLELGGGRTDTQYF
TRBV10-3	.	TRBJ2-4	.	TGTGCCACGCTCAGCCCAGGACTAGCCAAAAACATTCAGTACTTC	CATLSPGLAKNIQYF
TRBV5-6	.	TRBJ1-1	.	TGTGCCAGCACCTCCGGGCAGGGACTTGAAGCTTTCTTT	CASTSGQGLEAFF
TRBV27	.	TRBJ2-7	.	TGTGCCAGCAGTTTGAGGTCAGTGGACGAGCAGTACTTC	CASSLRSVDEQYF
TRBV6-1	TRBD2	TRBJ2-1	few	TGTGCCAGCAGTTGGGCTAGCGGGGGGTACAATGAGCAGTTCTTC	CASSWASGGYNEQFF
TRBV2	TRBD1	TRBJ2-3	.	TGTGCCAGCAAAACGGGACAGACTACTAGCACAGATACGCAGTATTTT	CASKTGQTTSTDTQYF
TRBV6-1	.	TRBJ2-3	.	TGTGCCAGCAGTGAAGCGAGAGGGTTTACTAGCACAGATACGCAGTATTTT	CASSEARGFTSTDTQYF
TRBV30	.	TRBJ1-4	.	TGTGCCTGGAGTATCGGGAGGAGCGAAAAACTGTTTTTT	CAWSIGRSEKLFF
TRBV5-6	TRBD2	TRBJ2-7	.	TGTGCCAGCAGCTGGATTGGACTAGCGGTCCCCTACGAGCAGTACTTC	CASSWIGLAVPYEQYF